The clone carrying this T cell receptor (beta chain) was observed at least ten times. The antigen is undetermined. This sample stems from a study of blood T cells in healthy people across ages. Study-wide results and caveats: The recorded TCR beta diversity per million T cells decreased in a roughly linear manner with age.

Isolating PBMCs gave at least 6 million of these cells per sample. The total RNA that was extracted per sample amounted to at least 5 micrograms. Primed by a sample-barcoded 5' primer and a J-beta primer mix, a second PCR proceeded for roughly 6 to 12 cycles. TCRdb re-called the 5' RACE reads with MiXCR, one entry per CDR3 protein. The table has more than 700,000 distinct CDR3 sequences, less than 60% seen once; the top ten hold around 18%. V was shortened by 5 bases and J by 4 bases, with 15 bases between the two germline ends. Germline-derived CDR1 and CDR2 are SGHTA and FQGNSA. CDR3 length: 16 amino acids.

This rearrangement joins TRBV7-2 to TRBJ2-6, with a weak D call TRBD1 (5 bases). The sequencing sample was made of blood. The receptor's source is an older man in good health. CDR3 in amino acids: CASSPGIHSGANVLTF. In DNA form, the CDR3 reads TGTGCCAGCAGCCCAGGGATACATTCCGGGGCCAACGTCCTGACTTTC. Full variable domain (rest looked up from reference TRBV7-2 and TRBJ2-6): GAGVSQSPSNKVTEKGKDVELRCDPISGHTALYWYRQSLGQGLEFLIYFQGNSAPDKSGLPSDRFSAERTGGSVSTLTIQRTQQEDSAVYLCASSPGIHSGANVLTFGAGSRLTVL.